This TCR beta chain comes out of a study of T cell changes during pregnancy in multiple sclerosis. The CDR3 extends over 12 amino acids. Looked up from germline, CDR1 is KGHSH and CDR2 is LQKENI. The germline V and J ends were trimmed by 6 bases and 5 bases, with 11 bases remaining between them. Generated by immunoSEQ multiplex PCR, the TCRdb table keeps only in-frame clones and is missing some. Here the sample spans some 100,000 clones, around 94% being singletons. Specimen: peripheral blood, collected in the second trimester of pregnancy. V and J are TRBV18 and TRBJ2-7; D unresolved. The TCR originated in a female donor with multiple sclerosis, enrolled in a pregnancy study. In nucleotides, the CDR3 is TGTGCCAGCTCCCTGGTACGGGACGAGCAGTACTTC. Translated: CASSLVRDEQYF.